This entry is about one T cell receptor (beta chain). Its specificity is not known. The data stem from a study of CD4+ T cells in melanoma. This table comes from immunoSEQ multiplex PCR, and its TCRdb copy is limited to in-frame clones, with some not included. In the table there are almost 15,000 clones, approximately 80% of which are singletons. Findings and caveats of the study: A reported correlation linked neoantigen-specific CD4+ T cells to CD8+, macrophage and B cell function.

The CDR3 extends over 13 amino acids. V was trimmed by 11 bases and J by 2 bases, leaving 10 bases between them. CDR1 is SNHLY and CDR2 is FYNNEI in the germline V gene. Sequencing was carried out using cells from a culture (not recorded whether cultured in vitro). The sequence was obtained from a human donor with melanoma. The chain joins TRBV2 to TRBJ2-6; D is perhaps TRBD2 (5 bases). The chain's CDR3 is CASRETGANVLTF. The CDR3 DNA is TGTGCCTCCCGGGAAACTGGGGCCAACGTCCTGACTTTC. The full variable domain, in which reference TRBV2 and TRBJ2-6 provide the parts outside the CDR3, is EPEVTQTPSHQVTQMGQEVILRCVPISNHLYFYWYRQILGQKVEFLVSFYNNEISEKSEIFDDQFSVERPDGSNFTLKIRSTKLEDSAMYFCASRETGANVLTFGAGSRLTVL.